The T cell receptor beta chain described here comes from a study of blood T cell repertoires in COVID-19. Per the authors' pipeline: Reference gene primers were amplified, and this amplification served to estimate nucleated cell counts. This table comes from immunoSEQ multiplex PCR, and its TCRdb copy is limited to in-frame clones, with some not included. Clonal size and the V and J genes are those of that table, whereas D and trimming came from the DNA. Counted here are 150,000 to 200,000 clones, 70% to 80% occurring once; the ten biggest clones make up about an eighth. Those enrolled, adults aged about 18 to 95 years, came from under 25 US areas. Participants were placed into cohorts based on the clinical history they reported. Within 2 weeks of study entry, exposed participants had contacted a PCR-confirmed or clinician-diagnosed COVID-19 case. The CDR3 runs to 13 residues. The ends were cut back, 3 bases at V and 2 bases at J, with 7 bases in the middle. Per the germline V gene, CDR1 is LNHDA and CDR2 is SQIVND (reference sequence).

This clone was counted once. A single base separates this from a much larger clone, so it may be a read error. The same CDR3 is also encoded by other DNA sequences in this sample. The sequenced sample was PBMCs or T cells enriched from blood (not recorded which). This receptor was obtained from a man between 60 and 75 years old who had been exposed to COVID-19. The chain employs TRBV19 and TRBJ1-2, with TRBD1 as a possible D gene (5 bases). CDR3 amino acids: CASSMGGNYGYTF. DNA for the CDR3: TGTGCCAGTAGTATGGGGGGGAACTATGGCTACACCTTC.